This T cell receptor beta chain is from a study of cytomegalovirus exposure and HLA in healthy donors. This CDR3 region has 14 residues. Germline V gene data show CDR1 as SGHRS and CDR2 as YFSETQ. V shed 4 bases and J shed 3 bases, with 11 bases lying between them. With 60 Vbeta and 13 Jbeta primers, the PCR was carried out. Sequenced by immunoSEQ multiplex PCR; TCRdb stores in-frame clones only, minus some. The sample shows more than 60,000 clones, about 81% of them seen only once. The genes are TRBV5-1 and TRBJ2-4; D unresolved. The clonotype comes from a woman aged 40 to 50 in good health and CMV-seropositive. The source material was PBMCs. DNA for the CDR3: TGCGCCAGCAGCCTTCAGGATCTCAAAAACATTCAGTACTTC. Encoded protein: CASSLQDLKNIQYF.